Listed below are T cell receptor beta chains from one sample, sequenced in a study of T-cell reconstitution after alpha-beta-depleted transplantation in children. From the PCR reads, TCRdb called clonotypes with MiXCR, one entry per CDR3 protein. The table shows around 250,000 distinct CDR3 sequences, with around 25% occurring only once. Sequenced material: PBMCs, taken before TCRalphabeta/CD19-depleted stem cell transplant. Source of these receptors: a girl aged 2 to 10 with Fanconi anemia, due to receive a stem cell transplant. Each CDR3 is given with its conserved first and last residue. Fields, in order: V gene, J gene, D gene, clone size, CDR3 protein, CDR3 DNA. D genes are given only for firm matches. Where a row states a size, it is once, few, many or the class of an expanded clone; other rows omit it.

v_call: TRBV20-1; j_call: TRBJ2-1; d_call: TRBD2; clone_size: few; cdr3_aa: CSANFWTSSQFF; cdr3_nt: TGCAGTGCCAACTTTTGGACTAGCAGTCAGTTCTTC
v_call: TRBV2; j_call: TRBJ2-7; d_call: .; clone_size: once; cdr3_aa: CAHLGPGGSYEQYF; cdr3_nt: TGTGCCCACTTGGGCCCTGGGGGTTCCTACGAGCAGTACTTC
v_call: TRBV20-1; j_call: TRBJ2-7; d_call: .; clone_size: few; cdr3_aa: CSARPPGLTGREQYF; cdr3_nt: TGCAGTGCTAGGCCCCCCGGACTAACGGGGAGGGAGCAGTACTTC
v_call: TRBV7-9; j_call: TRBJ1-1; d_call: .; clone_size: .; cdr3_aa: CASSSRVPEAFF; cdr3_nt: TGTGCCAGCAGCTCCAGGGTCCCTGAAGCTTTCTTT
v_call: TRBV5-1; j_call: TRBJ2-7; d_call: .; clone_size: .; cdr3_aa: CASSLGQSLFYEQYF; cdr3_nt: TGCGCCAGCAGCTTGGGACAGTCTCTGTTCTACGAGCAGTACTTC
v_call: TRBV7-9; j_call: TRBJ2-7; d_call: .; clone_size: .; cdr3_aa: CASSLISAPRGYEQYF; cdr3_nt: TGTGCCAGCAGCTTAATCAGCGCCCCAAGGGGGTACGAGCAGTACTTC
v_call: TRBV11-2; j_call: TRBJ2-6; d_call: .; clone_size: .; cdr3_aa: CASSLPGQLSSGANVLTF; cdr3_nt: TGTGCCAGCAGCTTACCTGGACAGTTGAGCTCTGGGGCCAACGTCCTGACTTTC
v_call: TRBV20-1; j_call: TRBJ2-7; d_call: .; clone_size: .; cdr3_aa: CSASRGNEQYF; cdr3_nt: TGCAGTGCTAGTCGGGGGAACGAGCAGTACTTC
v_call: TRBV5-1; j_call: TRBJ2-2; d_call: TRBD2; clone_size: few; cdr3_aa: CASSLPSGSDGTGELFF; cdr3_nt: TGCGCCAGCAGCTTGCCTAGCGGGAGCGACGGCACCGGGGAGCTGTTTTTT
v_call: TRBV29-1; j_call: TRBJ2-5; d_call: TRBD2; clone_size: .; cdr3_aa: CSVASGRAGFETQYF; cdr3_nt: TGCAGCGTTGCTAGCGGGAGGGCCGGATTCGAGACCCAGTACTTC
v_call: TRBV29-1; j_call: TRBJ2-3; d_call: .; clone_size: many; cdr3_aa: CSVGTPDRSTDTQYF; cdr3_nt: TGCAGCGTGGGGACTCCCGATAGATCCACAGATACGCAGTATTTT
v_call: TRBV30; j_call: TRBJ2-7; d_call: .; clone_size: .; cdr3_aa: CAWDSPYEQYF; cdr3_nt: TGTGCCTGGGACAGTCCCTACGAGCAGTACTTC
v_call: TRBV7-6; j_call: TRBJ2-1; d_call: TRBD2; clone_size: many; cdr3_aa: CASSSKTSINEQFF; cdr3_nt: TGTGCCAGCAGCTCTAAGACTAGCATAAATGAGCAGTTCTTC
v_call: TRBV13; j_call: TRBJ1-2; d_call: .; clone_size: .; cdr3_aa: CASSLAAADGYTF; cdr3_nt: TGTGCCAGCAGCTTAGCGGCAGCGGATGGCTACACCTTC
v_call: TRBV29-1; j_call: TRBJ1-1; d_call: TRBD1; clone_size: many; cdr3_aa: CSVGTGPHTEAFF; cdr3_nt: TGCAGCGTTGGGACAGGGCCCCACACTGAAGCTTTCTTT
v_call: TRBV20-1; j_call: TRBJ2-3; d_call: .; clone_size: many; cdr3_aa: CSATLWYRGPTDTQYF; cdr3_nt: TGCAGTGCCACGCTGTGGTACCGGGGGCCCACAGATACGCAGTATTTT
v_call: TRBV20-1; j_call: TRBJ2-7; d_call: TRBD2; clone_size: few; cdr3_aa: CSAPIAGPYEQYF; cdr3_nt: TGCAGTGCGCCTATAGCGGGACCCTACGAGCAGTACTTC
v_call: TRBV20-1; j_call: TRBJ1-5; d_call: .; clone_size: many; cdr3_aa: CSASSRFETQHF; cdr3_nt: TGCAGTGCTAGTTCACGATTTGAGACCCAGCATTTT
v_call: TRBV12-3/TRBV12-4; j_call: TRBJ2-5; d_call: TRBD1; clone_size: few; cdr3_aa: CASSLRAGTGEQTQYF; cdr3_nt: TGTGCCAGCAGTTTAAGAGCCGGGACAGGGGAACAGACCCAGTACTTC
v_call: TRBV20-1; j_call: TRBJ2-1; d_call: .; clone_size: .; cdr3_aa: CSARRPNEQFF; cdr3_nt: TGCAGTGCTAGACGCCCTAATGAGCAGTTCTTC
v_call: TRBV5-1; j_call: TRBJ2-7; d_call: TRBD2; clone_size: .; cdr3_aa: CASSLSTSGSYEQYF; cdr3_nt: TGCGCCAGCAGCTTGTCGACTAGCGGGAGTTACGAGCAGTACTTC
v_call: TRBV10-3; j_call: TRBJ1-1; d_call: TRBD1; clone_size: .; cdr3_aa: CAIKDLGQMDTEAFF; cdr3_nt: TGTGCCATCAAGGACCTGGGACAGATGGACACTGAAGCTTTCTTT
v_call: TRBV5-1; j_call: TRBJ2-1; d_call: TRBD2; clone_size: many; cdr3_aa: CASSLHGGSSYNEQFF; cdr3_nt: TGCGCCAGCAGCTTGCATGGCGGGAGTTCCTACAATGAGCAGTTCTTC
v_call: TRBV5-1; j_call: TRBJ2-7; d_call: .; clone_size: few; cdr3_aa: CASSDFTGEQYF; cdr3_nt: TGCGCCAGCAGCGACTTTACGGGTGAGCAGTACTTC
v_call: TRBV29-1; j_call: TRBJ1-4; d_call: .; clone_size: few; cdr3_aa: CSVVDSGTNEKLFF; cdr3_nt: TGCAGCGTTGTGGATTCGGGAACTAATGAAAAACTGTTTTTT
v_call: TRBV9; j_call: TRBJ2-1; d_call: TRBD2; clone_size: many; cdr3_aa: CASSGSGVVDEQFF; cdr3_nt: TGTGCCAGCAGCGGGAGCGGGGTGGTCGATGAGCAGTTCTTC
v_call: TRBV12-3/TRBV12-4; j_call: TRBJ2-1; d_call: TRBD1; clone_size: many; cdr3_aa: CASSSRTGSYNEQFF; cdr3_nt: TGTGCCAGCAGTTCTAGGACAGGATCCTACAATGAGCAGTTCTTC
v_call: TRBV7-2; j_call: TRBJ2-7; d_call: TRBD2; clone_size: .; cdr3_aa: CASSLVRTSGGRVSYF; cdr3_nt: TGTGCCAGCAGCTTAGTAAGGACTAGCGGGGGCCGTGTTAGTTACTTC
v_call: TRBV3-1; j_call: TRBJ2-7; d_call: TRBD1; clone_size: few; cdr3_aa: CASSQLTGDEQYF; cdr3_nt: TGTGCCAGCAGCCAGCTCACAGGGGACGAGCAGTACTTC
v_call: TRBV20-1; j_call: TRBJ1-2; d_call: .; clone_size: .; cdr3_aa: CSARGQRHGYTF; cdr3_nt: TGCAGTGCTAGAGGGCAGAGGCATGGCTACACCTTC
v_call: TRBV4-1; j_call: TRBJ1-4; d_call: .; clone_size: .; cdr3_aa: CASSMAGTENEKLFF; cdr3_nt: TGCGCCAGCAGCATGGCCGGGACGGAGAATGAAAAACTGTTTTTT
v_call: TRBV29-1; j_call: TRBJ1-1; d_call: .; clone_size: once; cdr3_aa: CSVAVQGIGTEAFF; cdr3_nt: TGCAGCGTCGCGGTACAGGGAATCGGCACTGAAGCTTTCTTT
v_call: TRBV29-1; j_call: TRBJ2-1; d_call: .; clone_size: .; cdr3_aa: CSVVPDSYNEQFF; cdr3_nt: TGCAGCGTTGTCCCCGACAGCTACAATGAGCAGTTCTTC
v_call: TRBV10-3; j_call: TRBJ2-1; d_call: .; clone_size: .; cdr3_aa: CAISVGGSGGEQFF; cdr3_nt: TGTGCCATCAGTGTCGGCGGCAGCGGAGGTGAGCAGTTCTTC
v_call: TRBV6-5; j_call: TRBJ2-3; d_call: .; clone_size: .; cdr3_aa: CASSYSGRLTDTQYF; cdr3_nt: TGTGCCAGCAGTTATTCCGGACGGCTCACAGATACGCAGTATTTT
v_call: TRBV28; j_call: TRBJ2-3; d_call: .; clone_size: .; cdr3_aa: CASSPGGHPQYF; cdr3_nt: TGTGCCAGCAGTCCCGGGGGCCACCCGCAGTATTTT
v_call: TRBV13; j_call: TRBJ2-7; d_call: .; clone_size: few; cdr3_aa: CASSSIGSSYEQYF; cdr3_nt: TGTGCCAGCAGCTCCATAGGGAGCTCCTACGAGCAGTACTTC
v_call: TRBV28; j_call: TRBJ2-7; d_call: TRBD2; clone_size: .; cdr3_aa: CASSLNQGLAGGMADYEQYF; cdr3_nt: TGTGCCAGCAGTTTAAACCAGGGACTAGCGGGAGGTATGGCAGACTACGAGCAGTACTTC
v_call: TRBV7-2; j_call: TRBJ2-7; d_call: TRBD1; clone_size: many; cdr3_aa: CASSRPGTGRYEQYF; cdr3_nt: TGTGCCAGCAGCCGTCCGGGGACAGGGCGTTACGAGCAGTACTTC
v_call: TRBV5-1; j_call: TRBJ2-7; d_call: .; clone_size: few; cdr3_aa: CASSATGRGDAEQYF; cdr3_nt: TGCGCCAGCAGCGCCACGGGACGGGGTGATGCCGAGCAGTACTTC
v_call: TRBV29-1; j_call: TRBJ2-1; d_call: TRBD2; clone_size: many; cdr3_aa: CSVTRAGGPHEQFF; cdr3_nt: TGCAGCGTCACAAGGGCGGGAGGGCCGCATGAGCAGTTCTTC
v_call: TRBV29-1; j_call: TRBJ2-7; d_call: TRBD2; clone_size: many; cdr3_aa: CSISGGRNEQYF; cdr3_nt: TGCAGTATCTCCGGCGGGAGGAACGAGCAGTACTTC